This TCR beta chain was profiled in a study of molecular identifiers for immune sequencing clone quantification. About this clonotype itself: This could be a read error, since a much larger clone is one nucleotide away.

This CDR3 spans 13 amino acids. The germline gives CDR1 LGHNA, CDR2 YSLEER. TCRdb redid the calling of the PCR reads with MiXCR, one entry per CDR3 protein. The sample includes around 460,000 distinct CDR3 sequences, 25% of them seen just once. Sorting defined naive CD8 T cells as CD8+CD4-CCR7+CD45RA+. The sequence was obtained from a human donor in good health. Some libraries in this study had Jurkat cell RNA spiked in. V gene TRBV4-3 combines with J gene TRBJ2-5, with D possibly being TRBD2 (6 bases). The sequencing sample was made of naive CD8+ T cells from blood, with Jurkat cell RNA spiked in. This sample's subset: FACS-sorted CD8+CD4-CCR7+CD45RA+ naive T cells. The CDR3 is CGSSQTSSETQYF. The CDR3 DNA follows: TGCGGCAGCAGCCAAACTAGCAGCGAGACCCAGTACTTC.